Sequencing of this TCR beta chain was carried out in a study of T cell changes during pregnancy in multiple sclerosis. The protocol was immunoSEQ multiplex PCR, while the TCRdb copy is restricted to in-frame clones and leaves out a portion. The repertoire holds 70,000 to 75,000 clones, with roughly 92% as singletons. Trimming pared 8 bases from V and 0 bases from J, leaving 13 bases between. The CDR3 is 14 residues long. CDR1 and CDR2 from the germline V gene are MDHEN and SYDVKM. This receptor was obtained from a female donor with multiple sclerosis, enrolled in a pregnancy study. The sequences come from peripheral blood, collected in the second trimester of pregnancy. This sequence joins TRBV28 and TRBJ1-2, with D hard to call. In nucleotides, the CDR3 is TGTGCCAGCGGTCTACTTCAAGCTAACTATGGCTACACCTTC. This sequence encodes CASGLLQANYGYTF.